Listed below are T cell receptor beta chains from one sample, sequenced in a study of vaccination and CD4 T cells after COVID-19. TCRdb redid the calling of the PCR reads with MiXCR, one entry per CDR3 protein. The sample holds approximately 9,600 distinct CDR3 sequences, around half seen once. These TCRs are of unknown antigen specificity. The sample consisted of CD4+ T cells from blood, cultured in vitro. Receptors were obtained from a human donor who had recovered from COVID-19. CDR3s include the opening cysteine and the closing phenylalanine or tryptophan. The D gene is left open where the match is weak. For some rows the clone size is stated as once, few or many, or as a class when expanded; others skip it.

d_gene	v_gene	abundance	j_gene	CDR3aa	CDR3nt
TRBD2	TRBV2	-	TRBJ2-3	CASRTSPPGDTQYF	TGTGCCAGCAGGACTAGCCCTCCTGGAGATACGCAGTATTTT
TRBD1	TRBV10-3	-	TRBJ1-5	CASSPRDSLNQPQHF	TGTGCCAGCAGTCCCCGGGACAGCCTCAATCAGCCCCAGCATTTT
-	TRBV20-1	few	TRBJ1-2	CSARDWRQHGYTF	TGCAGTGCTAGAGATTGGAGGCAGCATGGCTACACCTTC
-	TRBV20-1	-	TRBJ2-7	CSARESTPGGHYEQYF	TGCAGTGCTAGAGAATCCACCCCTGGGGGCCACTACGAGCAGTACTTC
TRBD2	TRBV7-2	few	TRBJ2-3	CASSGTSGSIPDTQYF	TGTGCCAGCAGCGGAACTAGCGGGAGTATCCCAGATACGCAGTATTTT
-	TRBV20-1	-	TRBJ2-2	CSARVQLNTGELFF	TGCAGTGCTAGAGTTCAGCTGAACACCGGGGAGCTGTTTTTT
-	TRBV11-2	-	TRBJ1-2	CASSLGVGDHYGYTF	TGTGCCAGCAGCTTAGGGGTAGGAGACCACTATGGCTACACCTTC
TRBD1	TRBV6-2/TRBV6-3	few	TRBJ2-1	CASRPGQLLYNEQFF	TGTGCCAGCAGGCCGGGACAGCTTCTCTACAATGAGCAGTTCTTC
-	TRBV7-2	few	TRBJ2-1	CASSLAPIGGINEQFF	TGTGCCAGCAGCTTAGCACCTATAGGAGGTATCAATGAGCAGTTCTTC
TRBD1	TRBV24-1	few	TRBJ2-5	CATSDSRQGGETQYF	TGTGCCACCAGTGATTCAAGACAGGGTGGAGAGACCCAGTACTTC
TRBD2	TRBV2	-	TRBJ2-7	CASSGLAGLEQYF	TGTGCCAGCAGCGGGCTAGCGGGACTCGAGCAGTACTTC
-	TRBV6-1	few	TRBJ1-6	CASTQGWSPLHF	TGTGCCAGCACTCAGGGGTGGTCACCCCTCCACTTT
-	TRBV27	few	TRBJ1-1	CASRRGQYTEAFF	TGTGCCAGCCGGAGGGGACAATACACTGAAGCTTTCTTT
-	TRBV7-2	-	TRBJ2-5	CASSSRVARWKETQYF	TGTGCCAGCAGCTCCCGGGTAGCGAGGTGGAAAGAGACCCAGTACTTC
-	TRBV12-3/TRBV12-4	-	TRBJ2-7	CASSYAAYSSRHEQYF	TGTGCCAGCAGTTACGCCGCTTATTCTTCGCGGCACGAGCAGTACTTC
-	TRBV6-1	few	TRBJ1-1	CASSVPGTPWRLNTEAFF	TGTGCCAGCAGTGTCCCCGGGACACCCTGGAGGTTGAACACTGAAGCTTTCTTT
-	TRBV7-9	few	TRBJ2-5	CASSFGVKETQYF	TGTGCCAGCAGCTTCGGGGTAAAAGAGACCCAGTACTTC
-	TRBV7-2	medium-sized	TRBJ2-1	CASSPQSAYNEQFF	TGTGCCAGCAGCCCTCAGTCGGCCTACAATGAGCAGTTCTTC
TRBD2	TRBV12-3/TRBV12-4	-	TRBJ2-1	CASSLAGGENEQFF	TGTGCCAGCTCCCTAGCGGGGGGAGAAAATGAGCAGTTCTTC
TRBD2	TRBV4-1	-	TRBJ2-7	CASSQGLAGGKPYEQYF	TGCGCCAGCAGCCAAGGACTAGCGGGAGGAAAGCCCTACGAGCAGTACTTC
-	TRBV2	-	TRBJ1-5	CASRAGLSNQPQHF	TGTGCCAGCAGGGCGGGACTTAGCAATCAGCCCCAGCATTTT
TRBD1	TRBV11-2	-	TRBJ1-5	CASSRGDRGLGNQPQHF	TGTGCCAGCAGCAGAGGGGACAGGGGGCTGGGGAATCAGCCCCAGCATTTT
-	TRBV28	-	TRBJ2-7	CASRLLTGDEQYF	TGTGCCAGCAGACTGCTGACGGGAGACGAGCAGTACTTC
TRBD2	TRBV11-2	-	TRBJ2-3	CASSSYLAGPTDTQYF	TGTGCCAGCAGTTCCTATCTAGCGGGGCCCACAGATACGCAGTATTTT
TRBD1	TRBV19	few	TRBJ1-1	CATNDRGGRTEAFF	TGTGCCACCAACGACAGGGGCGGGAGAACTGAAGCTTTCTTT
-	TRBV10-1	few	TRBJ1-5	CARTTGPSGQPQHF	TGCGCCAGGACGACCGGGCCTTCGGGGCAGCCCCAGCATTTT
-	TRBV7-9	-	TRBJ2-7	CASSFDGTGYEQYF	TGTGCCAGCAGCTTCGATGGAACGGGATACGAGCAGTACTTC
-	TRBV20-1	few	TRBJ1-2	CSLYGRTKTNYGYTF	TGCAGTCTCTATGGACGGACAAAGACAAACTATGGCTACACCTTC
TRBD1	TRBV30	once	TRBJ1-6	CAWRRYGQGNDSPLHF	TGTGCCTGGAGAAGATATGGACAGGGGAATGATTCACCCCTCCACTTT
TRBD1	TRBV5-4	few	TRBJ1-6	CASSFQGAYNSPLHF	TGTGCCAGCAGCTTTCAGGGGGCGTATAATTCACCCCTCCACTTT
-	TRBV28	few	TRBJ2-3	CASLPGSTDTQYF	TGTGCCAGTCTGCCAGGGAGCACAGATACGCAGTATTTT
-	TRBV20-1	-	TRBJ2-7	CSARVPASSEQYF	TGCAGTGCTAGGGTCCCCGCCTCGAGCGAGCAGTACTTC
-	TRBV28	-	TRBJ1-1	CASSLPSRDTEAFF	TGTGCCAGCAGTTTACCGTCGAGGGATACTGAAGCTTTCTTT
-	TRBV12-3/TRBV12-4	few	TRBJ1-1	CASSFSGGGSWSAFF	TGTGCCAGCAGTTTTTCCGGGGGAGGGAGCTGGTCCGCTTTCTTT
TRBD1	TRBV10-3	-	TRBJ2-3	CAISGQGARDTQYF	TGTGCCATCAGTGGACAGGGGGCTAGAGATACGCAGTATTTT
-	TRBV11-3	medium-sized	TRBJ2-7	CASSPVDGGEQYF	TGTGCCAGCAGCCCTGTTGACGGGGGCGAGCAGTACTTC
-	TRBV5-1	-	TRBJ2-7	CASSQRADSYEQYF	TGCGCCAGCAGCCAAAGAGCGGATAGCTACGAGCAGTACTTC
TRBD2	TRBV15	few	TRBJ2-1	CATSREGGTSYNEQFF	TGTGCCACCAGCAGAGAGGGGGGGACTTCCTACAATGAGCAGTTCTTC
TRBD1	TRBV5-1	-	TRBJ1-6	CASSFDRGGRSPLHF	TGCGCCAGCAGCTTCGACAGGGGCGGGAGATCACCCCTCCACTTT
TRBD2	TRBV24-1	once	TRBJ2-7	CATSASGTSYEQYF	TGTGCCACCAGTGCTAGCGGCACCTCCTACGAGCAGTACTTC
-	TRBV7-8	-	TRBJ1-2	CASSLGSAGEGYGYTF	TGTGCCAGCAGCTTAGGATCGGCAGGGGAGGGCTATGGCTACACCTTC
-	TRBV20-1	few	TRBJ2-4	CSAPRSKNIQYF	TGCAGTGCCCCAAGATCCAAAAACATTCAGTACTTC
-	TRBV7-9	-	TRBJ1-6	CASSLGGGGSPLHF	TGTGCCAGCAGCCTAGGGGGTGGCGGCTCACCCCTCCACTTT
-	TRBV28	few	TRBJ2-5	CASSLVGVYQETQYF	TGTGCCAGCAGCTTGGTAGGGGTGTACCAAGAGACCCAGTACTTC
-	TRBV20-1	-	TRBJ1-4	CSGTVATNEKLFF	TGCAGTGGGACAGTAGCAACTAATGAAAAACTGTTTTTT
TRBD1	TRBV6-2/TRBV6-3	-	TRBJ1-5	CASRWTGNQPQHF	TGTGCCAGCAGGTGGACAGGAAATCAGCCCCAGCATTTT
TRBD2	TRBV6-1	few	TRBJ2-3	CASSEAYSGRATDTQYF	TGTGCCAGCAGTGAAGCTTATAGCGGGAGGGCCACAGATACGCAGTATTTT
-	TRBV12-3/TRBV12-4	once	TRBJ1-1	CASSWDGSPLTEAFF	TGTGCCAGCAGCTGGGACGGGTCCCCACTCACTGAAGCTTTCTTT
-	TRBV5-1	-	TRBJ2-7	CASSLEAVEQYF	TGCGCCAGCAGCTTGGAGGCGGTCGAGCAGTACTTC
-	TRBV19	-	TRBJ2-7	CASSIVNQGPREQYF	TGTGCCAGTAGTATAGTAAACCAGGGGCCACGGGAGCAGTACTTC
-	TRBV15	-	TRBJ1-3	CATSRGGSQPSGNTIYF	TGTGCCACCAGCAGAGGAGGCTCGCAGCCCTCTGGAAACACCATATATTTT
-	TRBV29-1	-	TRBJ2-3	CSVVGGGGLDTQYF	TGCAGCGTTGTTGGAGGGGGCGGCCTCGATACGCAGTATTTT
TRBD2	TRBV28	few	TRBJ2-7	CASSLSRGIGSFDYEQYF	TGTGCCAGCAGTTTATCGCGGGGGATCGGTTCATTTGACTACGAGCAGTACTTC
-	TRBV7-9	-	TRBJ1-1	CASSSQSWNTEAFF	TGTGCCAGCAGCTCACAGAGCTGGAACACTGAAGCTTTCTTT
-	TRBV28	-	TRBJ1-2	CASRAGGPYGYTF	TGTGCCAGCAGAGCCGGGGGGCCCTATGGCTACACCTTC
-	TRBV21-1	-	TRBJ1-5	CASSPRDRGHNQPQHF	TGTGCCAGCAGCCCCCGGGACAGGGGTCACAATCAGCCCCAGCATTTT
-	TRBV12-3/TRBV12-4	-	TRBJ2-3	CVSSYSRGRTDTQYF	TGTGTCAGCAGCTACTCTCGAGGTCGCACAGATACGCAGTATTTT
-	TRBV6-1	-	TRBJ2-3	CASSNTDTQYF	TGTGCCAGCAGTAACACAGATACGCAGTATTTT
TRBD1	TRBV14	few	TRBJ1-1	CASSQYPGTGGTEAFF	TGTGCCAGCAGCCAATACCCCGGGACAGGGGGCACTGAAGCTTTCTTT
-	TRBV25-1	-	TRBJ1-2	CASSESSGRRGYTF	TGTGCCAGCAGTGAATCATCTGGCCGGAGAGGCTACACCTTC